The clone carrying this T cell receptor beta chain was recorded many times. What it binds is unknown. PCR was performed a second time for roughly 7 to 12 cycles using a sample-barcoded 5' primer and a J-beta primer mix. TCRdb redid the calling of the 5' RACE reads with MiXCR, one entry per CDR3 protein. The data show approximately 1.5 million distinct CDR3 sequences, about 31% seen once. The V end lost 7 bases, the J end lost 5 bases, and 9 bases lay between the germline ends. The CDR3 extends over 10 amino acids. Germline V gene sequence: CDR1 SQVTM, CDR2 ANQGSEA. This sample is drawn from a study of blood T cells in healthy people across ages. Findings and caveats of the study: Strong correlation was found linking TCR beta diversity to naive T cell percentage. Age showed a roughly linear inverse relationship with TCR beta diversity per million T cells.

This TCR was sampled from a woman aged 30 to 39 in good health. Sequencing input: blood. V is TRBV29-1 and J is TRBJ2-7, with no clear D. CDR3 protein: CSASTNEQYF. CDR3 nucleotides: TGCAGCGCTAGTACCAACGAGCAGTACTTC.